This T cell receptor (beta chain) was observed in a study of CD39 and CD103 CD8 tumor-infiltrating T cells (dated by TCRdb to 2017 to 2018). About the full investigation: An HPV-positive HNSCC, an HPV-negative HNSCC, an ovarian cancer and a melanoma patient were represented in the repertoire comparisons shown. Deep sequencing of TCRbeta CDR3 was used to compare the repertoires of CD8 TIL subsets, defined by CD103 and CD39, against those of peripheral memory CD8 T cells. The paper's findings and limits, for the study overall: DP TIL clonotypes were rarely found in blood or uninvolved lymph node, whereas DN TIL clonotypes largely overlapped peripheral memory CD8 repertoires. DP CD8 TILs appeared more oligoclonal than DN and SP CD8 TILs and blood memory CD8 T cells, with top 30 clonotypes covering about 56-86%.

For each subset, genomic DNA was extracted from roughly 10,000 to 100,000 sorted cells using the DNeasy Blood and Tissue Kit. TCRbeta V-J or V-D-J regions were sequenced and mapped by the immunoSEQ service, with coverage above 10x per sample. On the study's bioinformatics: Only productive rearrangements exported from the immunoSEQ Analyzer platform were analyzed, with clonality assessed on the 500 most abundant clones. Repertoire overlap between populations was quantified with the Morisita-Horn similarity index and the Jaccard index. Morisita-Horn similarity between CD8 T-cell subset TCR repertoires was measured in a handful of cancer patients. TCRdb provides this immuneACCESS table in a form limited to in-frame rearrangements. Some clones are lacking; in checked studies, under half of them reflect an unresolved V gene, and why the rest are absent is not known. V and J calls and clone size come straight from that table; D and trimming were deduced from the DNA. The sample table holds approximately 18,000 clones, of which around 90% were seen once. Together, the top ten hold about 4.5% of the sample.

Note on this clone: The target of this receptor is not known. No base qualities exist here, and no much larger clone lies one base off it.

No therapy was being received by patients at the time of sample collection, although prior treatments had ranged from chemotherapy, radiotherapy, surgery and immunotherapy to none. After thawing, cells were enriched for T lymphocytes using a negative-selection kit, and EpCAM beads were added for tumor-infiltrating lymphocytes. Memory CD8 T cells were sorted using a CD8+CD4-CD45RA- gate, without regard to whether the cells expressed CCR7. Before analysis, peripheral blood mononuclear cells were isolated on a Ficoll-Paque PLUS gradient and cryopreserved. Populations were sorted on a FACSAria II to more than 97% purity, and the cell pellets were frozen for TCR sequencing without being cultured. Trimming at the junction amounts to 3 bases on V and 0 bases on J, and the germline ends lie 4 bases apart. Based on the germline V gene, the CDR1 and CDR2 sequences are MNHEY and SVGAGI. The CDR3 goes from the cysteine to the phenylalanine over 13 residues. Kept here is only the CDR3 DNA, which spans 39 bases and is read in frame from base 1.

The sample was CD8+ T cells sorted from blood. This specimen's cell subset or site label, per the study, means: total memory CD8 T cells (CD45RA-CCR7+/-) from blood or uninvolved lymph node. This receptor was identified in a human donor with head and neck squamous cell carcinoma. The rearrangement joined TRBV6-5 to TRBJ2-3, with the identity of the D gene unclear. The bases are TGTGCCAGCAGTTATACTAGCACAGATACGCAGTATTTT. This yields the protein CASSYTSTDTQYF.